This T cell receptor (beta chain) was documented in a study of shared clonotypes between healthy human individuals. Turning to the study itself: Donors were a couple of women and three men aged 18 to 49. Study observations and caveats: Only blood samples were collected, and tissue repertoires likely differ. Across subsets, estimated richness was generally greater for naive than for memory populations.

This clone was recorded once. Its specificity is not known. The V gene's germline CDR1 is SGHDT and CDR2 YYEEEE. This CDR3 comprises 14 residues. Trimming took 7 bases from V and 5 from J; bases not matched to a gene: 8. Across several immunoSEQ plates, the genomic DNA of each subset was split evenly. Clones were read by immunoSEQ multiplex PCR, and TCRdb kept only the in-frame ones, dropping some. The sample has hundreds of thousands of clones, approximately 96% seen once. CD8 cells classed as naive were CD45RO-negative and positively selected for CCR7, excluding terminally differentiated effector memory CD45RA+ cells.

The rearrangement links TRBV5-6 to TRBJ2-1; 8 bases are shared with TRBD2. The receptor comes from a woman in her thirties in good health. Input material: naive CD8+ T cells sorted from blood. CDR3 bases: TGTGCCAGCGCATTAGCGGGGCTAGACAATGAGCAGTTCTTC. It codes for CASALAGLDNEQFF. The full variable domain, in which reference TRBV5-6 and TRBJ2-1 provide the parts outside the CDR3, is DAGVTQSPTHLIKTRGQQVTLRCSPKSGHDTVSWYQQALGQGPQFIFQYYEEEERQRGNFPDRFSGHQFPNYSSELNVNALLLGDSALYLCASALAGLDNEQFFGPGTRLTVL.